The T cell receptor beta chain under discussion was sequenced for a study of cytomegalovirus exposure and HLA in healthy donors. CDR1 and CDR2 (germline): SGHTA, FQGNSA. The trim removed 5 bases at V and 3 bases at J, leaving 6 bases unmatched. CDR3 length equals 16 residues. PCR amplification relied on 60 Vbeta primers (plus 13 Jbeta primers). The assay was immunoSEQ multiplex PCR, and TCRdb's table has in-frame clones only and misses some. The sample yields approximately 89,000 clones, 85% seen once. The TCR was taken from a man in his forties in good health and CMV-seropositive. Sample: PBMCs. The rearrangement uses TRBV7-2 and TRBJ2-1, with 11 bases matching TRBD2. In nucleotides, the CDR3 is TGTGCCAGCAGCGTTGTTAGCGGGGGGGTCTACAATGAGCAGTTCTTC. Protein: CASSVVSGGVYNEQFF.